These T cell receptor beta chains were read from a single sample in a study of control samples from healthy donors and cancer patients. TCRdb's copy holds only in-frame clones and misses some; the assay was immunoSEQ multiplex PCR. The sample has about 180,000 clones, 85% to 90% seen once. The material sequenced was blood. These receptors were collected from a woman aged 50 to 60 in good health. CDR3s include the opening cysteine and the closing phenylalanine or tryptophan. Each record gives: J gene, D gene, V gene, clone size, CDR3 DNA, CDR3 protein. D genes are given only for firm matches. The listing skips clone size in some rows; elsewhere it reads once, few, many or a size class.

TRBJ2-5,NA,TRBV10-3,NA,TGTGCCATCAGTGGGGAAGGGACCCAGTACTTC,CAISGEGTQYF
TRBJ2-2,NA,TRBV7-6,NA,TGTGCCAGCAGCTCTCGGACGGCAACCGGGGAGCTGTTTTTT,CASSSRTATGELFF
TRBJ1-3,TRBD1,TRBV5-1,once,TGCGCCAGCAGCTTGGCGACAGGGGGAAACACCATATATTTT,CASSLATGGNTIYF
TRBJ2-7,TRBD2,TRBV11-1,NA,TGTGCTTCCGGGAGGAGAGCGAGTTCTTATTACGAGCAGTACTTC,CASGRRASSYYEQYF
TRBJ2-6,NA,TRBV28,NA,TGTGCCAGCAGACGAATCGTAAGCTCTGGGGCCAACGTCCTGACTTTC,CASRRIVSSGANVLTF
TRBJ2-3,TRBD1,TRBV6-2/TRBV6-3,NA,TGTGCCAGCAGTTACTTACTAGGACGGGACAGAAGCACAGATACGCAGTATTTT,CASSYLLGRDRSTDTQYF
TRBJ1-5,NA,TRBV9,NA,TGTGCCAGCAGCGTAGGAGGGGGAAATCAGCCCCAGCATTTT,CASSVGGGNQPQHF
TRBJ1-1,NA,TRBV6-5,once,TGTGCCAGCAAGGGCCAGTACCCTTTCTTT,CASKGQYPFF
TRBJ2-7,NA,TRBV20-1,NA,TGCAGTGCTATCAGACTCTACGAGCAGTACTTC,CSAIRLYEQYF
TRBJ2-5,TRBD1,TRBV5-4,NA,TGTGCCAGCAGGTCCGGGACAGGGGCGAAAGAGACCCAGTACTTC,CASRSGTGAKETQYF
TRBJ1-4,TRBD1,TRBV5-1,NA,TGCGCCAGCAGCCAGAATAGACAGGGCCTCAATGAAAAACTGTTTTTT,CASSQNRQGLNEKLFF
TRBJ1-1,NA,TRBV6-2/TRBV6-3,NA,TGTGCCAGCAGCGCCCGCCCCCGGACTGAAGCTTTCTTT,CASSARPRTEAFF
TRBJ2-3,NA,TRBV21-1,NA,TGTGCCAGCAGCAAAGAGTGCGGGCATCCTCCTTTGGGCACAGATACGCAGTATTTT,CASSKECGHPPLGTDTQYF
TRBJ1-1,TRBD1,TRBV28,NA,TGTGCCAGCAGTCCAACCGGGACAGGGTCCACTGAAGCTTTCTTT,CASSPTGTGSTEAFF
TRBJ2-1,TRBD2,TRBV9,NA,TGTGCCAGCAGCGTTGGACTAGCTACCTACAATGAGCAGTTCTTC,CASSVGLATYNEQFF
TRBJ1-5,NA,TRBV9,NA,TGTGCCAGCAGCGTAGGGGCCCAAGGCGGCCAGCCCCAGCATTTT,CASSVGAQGGQPQHF
TRBJ2-5,TRBD2,TRBV7-3,NA,TGTGCCAGCAGCCCGGGAGGGGGGGAGACCCAGTACTTC,CASSPGGGETQYF
TRBJ2-1,TRBD1,TRBV11-2,NA,TGTGCCAGCAGCGTACGGGACAGATACAATGAGCAGTTCTTC,CASSVRDRYNEQFF
TRBJ1-3,NA,TRBV2,NA,TGTGCCAGCAGTGCTGCAGGGCGGACCATATATTTT,CASSAAGRTIYF
TRBJ2-1,NA,TRBV18,NA,TGTGCCAGCTCACCATTAGGGGGCAATGAGCAGTTCTTC,CASSPLGGNEQFF
TRBJ1-3,TRBD1,TRBV5-1,NA,TGCGCCAGCAGCTATGAGGGACAGGGGAGGGCTGGAAACACCATATATTTT,CASSYEGQGRAGNTIYF
TRBJ1-2,NA,TRBV9,once,TGTGCCAGCAGCGTCGCCGCAGGGGACTATGGCTACACCTTC,CASSVAAGDYGYTF
TRBJ2-2,NA,TRBV19,NA,TGTGCCAGTACCGGCTTGAACACCGGGGAGCTGTTTTTT,CASTGLNTGELFF
TRBJ2-3,TRBD2,TRBV6-5,NA,TGTGCCAGCAGCACTCTTAGCGGGAGCACAGATACGCAGTATTTT,CASSTLSGSTDTQYF
TRBJ1-2,NA,TRBV28,NA,TGTGCCAGCAGTTCCCGCTATGGCTACACCTTC,CASSSRYGYTF
TRBJ2-1,TRBD2,TRBV7-2,NA,TGTGCCAGCACCCCTAGGCGGGGACAAGCGGGAGAGAATGAGCAGTTCTTC,CASTPRRGQAGENEQFF
TRBJ2-3,TRBD1,TRBV3-1/TRBV3-2,once,TGTGCCAGCAGCCGCGCTGGACAGGGATCAGATACGCAGTATTTT,CASSRAGQGSDTQYF
TRBJ2-3,TRBD2,TRBV11-2,NA,TGTGCCAGCAAACTGACGGGAGGAGGCACAGATACGCAGTATTTT,CASKLTGGGTDTQYF
TRBJ2-3,NA,TRBV27,NA,TGTGCCAGCAGTAACTACGTATCCTCAAAGCGCCCGGATACGCAGTATTTT,CASSNYVSSKRPDTQYF
TRBJ1-5,NA,TRBV9,NA,TGTGCCAGCAGCCGACAGGATGGGAGCAATCAGCCCCAGCATTTT,CASSRQDGSNQPQHF
TRBJ2-3,TRBD2,TRBV6-4,NA,TGTGCCTCAGCCCTAGCGGGGGATAGCACAGATACGCAGTATTTT,CASALAGDSTDTQYF
TRBJ1-2,NA,TRBV2,NA,TGTGCCACCTACCTCGAGGACACGGTCGGGGGCTACACCTTC,CATYLEDTVGGYTF
TRBJ1-2,TRBD1,TRBV28,NA,TGTGCCAGCAGTCTGGGGAACAGGGGTTTCTATGGCTACACCTTC,CASSLGNRGFYGYTF
TRBJ2-3,TRBD2,TRBV5-1,NA,TGCGCCAGCAGCTTGACTAGCGGGAGGGTGGATACGCAGTATTTT,CASSLTSGRVDTQYF
TRBJ2-7,NA,TRBV28,NA,TGTGCCAGCAATTTCGTCGGTGTCGGGACCTACGAGCAGTACTTC,CASNFVGVGTYEQYF
TRBJ1-2,NA,TRBV18,NA,TGTGCCAGCTCACCGGCAGGGGACGCGCGGGGCTACACCTTC,CASSPAGDARGYTF
TRBJ2-4,NA,TRBV7-2,NA,TGTGCCAGCAGCTTAGTTTTGGCCAAAAACATTCAGTACTTC,CASSLVLAKNIQYF
TRBJ2-5,TRBD2,TRBV27,NA,TGTGCCAGCAGTTTACACGCTAGCGGACGGTACCAAGAGACCCAGTACTTC,CASSLHASGRYQETQYF
TRBJ2-1,NA,TRBV6-4,NA,TGTGCCAGCAGTGGACAGTTCGGTGAGCAGTTCTTC,CASSGQFGEQFF